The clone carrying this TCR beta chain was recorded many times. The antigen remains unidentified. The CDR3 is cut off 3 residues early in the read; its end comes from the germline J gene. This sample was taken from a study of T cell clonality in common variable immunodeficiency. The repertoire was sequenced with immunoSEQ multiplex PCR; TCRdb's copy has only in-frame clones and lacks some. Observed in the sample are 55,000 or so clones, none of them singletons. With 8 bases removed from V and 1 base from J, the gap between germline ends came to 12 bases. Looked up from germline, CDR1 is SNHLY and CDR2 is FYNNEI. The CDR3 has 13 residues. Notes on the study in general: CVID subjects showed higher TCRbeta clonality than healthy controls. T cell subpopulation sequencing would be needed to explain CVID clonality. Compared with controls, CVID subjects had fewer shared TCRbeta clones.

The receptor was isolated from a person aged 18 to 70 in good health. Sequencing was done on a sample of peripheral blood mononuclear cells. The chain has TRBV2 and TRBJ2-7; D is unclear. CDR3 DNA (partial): TGTGCCAGCCTGTCCGGGTCTTCCTACGAG. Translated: CASLSGSSYE. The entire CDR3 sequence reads CASLSGSSYEQYF.